The sequence of this T cell receptor beta chain was determined in a study of shared clonotypes between healthy human individuals (dated by TCRdb to between 2020 and 2021). Study-level background: A couple of women and a few men aged 18 to 49 years were included in the cohort. To increase sequencing depth and limit assay-specific biases, TCR repertoire library preparation and sequencing were carried out by different laboratories using diverse techniques. The study deeply sequenced blood TCR repertoires of several healthy adults to estimate repertoire size and the extent of clonotype sharing between individuals. Per donor, three plates each were used for CD4 naive and CD4 memory, two for CD8 naive, and one for CD8 memory. Per donor, leukapheresis produced somewhere between about 0.85 and 8.9 billion PBMCs.

To note about this clone: Its antigen remains undetermined. Base qualities are not provided; no much larger clone lies one nucleotide away.

Overall study outcomes, separate from this receptor: Estimated clonotype richness was generally larger for naive than for memory subsets. Sampling was restricted to blood, and TCR repertoires in tissue are likely to differ from TCR repertoires in blood. Compared with non-shared clonotypes, the clonotypes found in all four sorted-subset donors had higher generation probabilities. Rarefaction of sorted-subset datasets indicated incomplete sequencing despite the large sequencing depth. The small number of donors limited the genetic and exposure-history diversity represented. Pairwise subsampling indicated that sequencing depth was expected to affect the degree of clonotype sharing among donors. When several donors were compared, the shared fraction of clonotypes was about 5% for naive CD4, around 3.6% for naive CD8, 2% to 2.5% for memory CD4, and 0.3% to 0.5% for memory CD8.

Using the deep immunoSEQ assay, multiplex PCR amplified TCR CDR3 regions from genomic DNA. Extracted genomic DNA from each cell subset was spread evenly across all wells of several immunoSEQ 96-well plates, with each plate serving as a replicate. For sorted subsets, each replicate PCR was loaded with roughly 0.2 ug genomic DNA, equivalent to about 30,000 T cell genomes. Purified libraries were measured with a Qubit 3.0 fluorometer, size-checked on a Bioanalyzer 2100, and measured again with the KAPA Library Quantification kit. Every immunoSEQ 96-well plate was sequenced on a dedicated single-read 150-cycle Illumina NextSeq 550 flow cell. Per the authors' processing: Because the immunoSEQ output held only junctional sequences and lacked quality scores, the filtering could not match the filtering applied to full-length reads. Sequences were annotated with PyIR, a Python wrapper for IgBLAST v1.9, using IMGT germline references to assign V/J genes and CDR3. Any read was removed if the V/J assignment was weak (E-value above 1e-6), the CDR3 was missing, or the read contained stop codons, out-of-frame junctions, or ambiguous translated residues. V3J clonotypes were defined by identical inferred V gene, J gene, and CDR3 amino acid sequence. The percentage overlap between two repertoires was calculated by dividing the number of shared unique clonotypes by the size of the smaller repertoire. Richness of each repertoire was evaluated using RTK rarefaction, the Chao1 estimator, and Recon v2.1 estimates of unobserved clonotypes. Generation probabilities for all TCRbeta clonotypes obtained by the gDNA method from a handful of donors were computed using OLGA. Held by TCRdb, this immuneACCESS table contains in-frame sequences only and omits some clones. Under half of the omission traces to an unresolved V gene where checked; the cause of the rest is unknown. That table gives V, J and clone size, and the DNA gave D and trimming. This sample has about 2.4 million clones in its table, and 90% to 95% of those were observed once. The ten top clones hold about 0.34% of the sample.

Donors were healthy HIV-negative adults with no recently reported acute infections or vaccinations. Every donor was a Caucasian adult residing in Nashville, Tennessee, USA. Magnetic negative selection was used to enrich CD4+ T cells, after which naive cells were positively selected on CD45RA and the negative fraction became the memory subset. Blood was obtained by leukapheresis, after which PBMCs were separated by Ficoll-Histopaque density gradient centrifugation and cryopreserved in liquid nitrogen vapor phase. Purity and quantity of every magnetically sorted T cell population were checked by analytical flow cytometry. Genomic DNA was isolated from each sorted fraction and quantified by UV absorbance on a Nanodrop 2000c. The CDR3 has 13 amino acids, counting the end cysteine and phenylalanine. This entry keeps only the CDR3 DNA: 39 bases, framed from base 1. Relative to germline, V is 3 bases shorter and J is 0 bases shorter, with 7 bases between their ends. Based on the germline V gene, the CDR1 and CDR2 sequences are SGHRS and YFSETQ.

Here the chain combines TRBV5-1 and TRBJ2-7; the D gene is possibly TRBD1, with 5 bases matching. Input material: naive CD4+ T cells from PBMCs. Reading the label with the study, this specimen's cell subset or site is: CD45RA+ positively selected. The receptor was derived from a young man in good health. Some clones in this sample may be carry-over from other donors' samples. The CDR3 region reads CASSSDSSYEQYF. The nucleotide sequence reads TGCGCCAGCAGCTCCGACAGCTCCTACGAGCAGTACTTC.